The present entry profiles one TCR beta chain with its context. Germline lookup yields CDR1 LNHDA and CDR2 SQIVND (reference sequence). This CDR3 is 13 amino acids long. V was shortened by 3 bases and J by 7 bases, with 12 bases between the two germline ends. The sample belongs to a study of blood T cell repertoires in COVID-19. Sequencing used immunoSEQ multiplex PCR; TCRdb keeps in-frame clones, though not all of them. The data contain fewer than 300,000 clones, 70% to 90% of them singletons. This TCR derives from a man younger than 35 with active or convalescent COVID-19. Sample: peripheral blood. This chain connects TRBV19 to TRBJ1-1, with D unresolved. CDR3 in amino acids: CASSIFGEDEAFF. The CDR3 region has the DNA TGTGCCAGTAGTATCTTTGGGGAGGATGAAGCTTTCTTT.